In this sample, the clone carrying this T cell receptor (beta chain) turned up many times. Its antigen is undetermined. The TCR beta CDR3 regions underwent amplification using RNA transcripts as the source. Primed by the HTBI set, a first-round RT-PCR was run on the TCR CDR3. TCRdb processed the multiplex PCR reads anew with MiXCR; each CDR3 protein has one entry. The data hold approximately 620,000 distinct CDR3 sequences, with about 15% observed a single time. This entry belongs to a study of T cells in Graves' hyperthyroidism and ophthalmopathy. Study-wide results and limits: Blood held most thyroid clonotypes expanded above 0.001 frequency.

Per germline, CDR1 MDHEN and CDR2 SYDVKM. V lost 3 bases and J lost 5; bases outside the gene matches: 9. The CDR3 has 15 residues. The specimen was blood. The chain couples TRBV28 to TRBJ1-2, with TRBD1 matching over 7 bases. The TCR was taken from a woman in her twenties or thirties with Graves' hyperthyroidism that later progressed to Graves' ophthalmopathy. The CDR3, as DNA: TGTGCCAGCAGTTTCCCTACCTCGACAGGGTATGGCTACACCTTC. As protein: CASSFPTSTGYGYTF.